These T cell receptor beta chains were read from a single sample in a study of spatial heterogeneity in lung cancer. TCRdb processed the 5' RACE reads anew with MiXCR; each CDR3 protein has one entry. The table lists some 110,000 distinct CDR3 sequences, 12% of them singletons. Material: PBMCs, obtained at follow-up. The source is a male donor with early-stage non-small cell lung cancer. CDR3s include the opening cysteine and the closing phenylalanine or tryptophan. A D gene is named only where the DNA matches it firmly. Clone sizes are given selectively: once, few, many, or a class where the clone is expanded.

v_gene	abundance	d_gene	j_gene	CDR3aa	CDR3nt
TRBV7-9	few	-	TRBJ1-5	CASSRYFGVSQPQHF	TGTGCCAGCAGCCGATACTTCGGGGTTAGTCAGCCCCAGCATTTT
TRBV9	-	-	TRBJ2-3	CASSATGRERTDTQYF	TGTGCCAGCAGCGCTACAGGGAGAGAAAGGACAGATACGCAGTATTTT
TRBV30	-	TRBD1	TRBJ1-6	CAWATAGGGGSPLHF	TGTGCCTGGGCTACAGCAGGGGGCGGGGGTTCACCCCTCCACTTT
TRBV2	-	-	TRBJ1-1	CANTQGPNTEAFF	TGTGCCAACACTCAGGGGCCGAACACTGAAGCTTTCTTT
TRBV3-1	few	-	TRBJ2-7	CASSQEGRSYEQYF	TGTGCCAGCAGCCAAGAGGGACGGAGCTACGAGCAGTACTTC
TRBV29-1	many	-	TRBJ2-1	CSLQVLSNEQFF	TGCAGCCTCCAGGTCCTCTCCAATGAGCAGTTCTTC
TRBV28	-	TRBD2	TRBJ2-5	CASRAAGTSTETQYF	TGTGCCAGCAGGGCGGCCGGGACTAGTACGGAGACCCAGTACTTC
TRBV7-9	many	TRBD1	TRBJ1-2	CASSRDSSYGYTF	TGTGCCAGCAGCCGGGACAGTTCCTATGGCTACACCTTC
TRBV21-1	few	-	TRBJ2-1	CASSKGILALAGDNEQFF	TGTGCCAGCAGCAAAGGAATATTGGCACTAGCGGGTGACAATGAGCAGTTCTTC
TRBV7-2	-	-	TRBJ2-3	CASSLHRTDTQYF	TGTGCCAGCAGCTTGCATCGCACAGATACGCAGTATTTT
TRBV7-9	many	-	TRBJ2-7	CASSLDLVPEQYF	TGTGCCAGCAGCTTAGATTTGGTTCCCGAGCAGTACTTC
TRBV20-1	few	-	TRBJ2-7	CSAHGAYEQYF	TGCAGTGCTCACGGGGCCTACGAGCAGTACTTC
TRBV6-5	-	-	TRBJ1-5	CASSPGHRNQPQHF	TGTGCCAGCAGCCCGGGACACCGCAATCAGCCCCAGCATTTT
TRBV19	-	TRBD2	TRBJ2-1	CASRRPGLGRVSLNEQFF	TGTGCCAGTAGGCGTCCGGGACTAGGTCGGGTCTCTTTGAATGAGCAGTTCTTC
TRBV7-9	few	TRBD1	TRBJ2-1	CASSPSTGGNEQFF	TGTGCCAGCAGCCCTTCAACAGGGGGTAACGAGCAGTTCTTC
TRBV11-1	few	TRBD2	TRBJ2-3	CASSFGGGGPSTDTQYF	TGTGCCAGCAGCTTCGGCGGGGGGGGCCCTAGCACAGATACGCAGTATTTT
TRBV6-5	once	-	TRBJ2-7	CASSRTGHWATYEQYF	TGTGCCAGCAGCCGAACCGGACACTGGGCTACCTACGAGCAGTACTTC
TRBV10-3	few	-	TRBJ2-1	CAISALGTFYNEQFF	TGTGCCATCAGCGCCCTCGGGACTTTTTACAATGAGCAGTTCTTC
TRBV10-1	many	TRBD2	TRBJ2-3	CASSETGLADTDTQYF	TGCGCCAGCAGCGAGACGGGACTAGCGGACACAGATACGCAGTATTTT
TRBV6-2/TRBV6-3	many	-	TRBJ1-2	CASSYSKAQGYGYTF	TGTGCCAGCAGTTACTCGAAGGCCCAGGGATATGGCTACACCTTC
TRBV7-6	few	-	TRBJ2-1	CASSLAPQSNEQFF	TGTGCCAGCAGCTTAGCGCCACAGTCCAATGAGCAGTTCTTC
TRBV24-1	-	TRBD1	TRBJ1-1	CATRKTGGLSEAFF	TGTGCCACCAGGAAGACAGGGGGACTCTCTGAAGCTTTCTTT
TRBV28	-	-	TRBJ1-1	CASSSTHSAFF	TGTGCCAGCAGCTCGACGCATTCTGCTTTCTTT
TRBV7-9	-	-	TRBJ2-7	CASSLAGARRSYEQYF	TGTGCCAGCAGCTTAGCTGGGGCCCGGAGGTCCTACGAGCAGTACTTC
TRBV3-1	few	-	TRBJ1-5	CASSLGRNNQPQHF	TGTGCCAGCAGTCTTGGACGGAACAATCAGCCCCAGCATTTT
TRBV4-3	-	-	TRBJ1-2	CASSQVTAPNYGYTF	TGCGCCAGCAGCCAAGTGACAGCTCCAAACTATGGCTACACCTTC
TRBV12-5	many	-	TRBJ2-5	CASGLETSMETQYF	TGTGCTAGTGGTTTGGAAACTAGTATGGAGACCCAGTACTTC
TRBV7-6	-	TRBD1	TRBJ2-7	CASSSAGDRASYEQYF	TGTGCCAGCAGCTCCGCGGGGGACAGGGCCTCCTACGAGCAGTACTTC
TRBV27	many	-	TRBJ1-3	CASSRQGGNTIYF	TGTGCCAGCAGTCGACAAGGAGGAAACACCATATATTTT
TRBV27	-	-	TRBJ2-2	CASSLRGAGTGELFF	TGTGCCAGCAGTTTACGGGGCGCGGGCACCGGGGAGCTGTTTTTT
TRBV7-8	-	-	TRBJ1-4	CASSLGQRNEKLFF	TGTGCCAGCAGCTTAGGGCAGCGCAATGAAAAACTGTTTTTT
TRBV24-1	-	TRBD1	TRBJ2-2	CATSDLRGRGTGELFF	TGTGCCACCAGTGATTTGAGGGGGCGCGGCACCGGGGAGCTGTTTTTT
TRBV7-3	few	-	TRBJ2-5	CASSLGGFSEETQYF	TGTGCCAGCAGCTTAGGAGGGTTTAGTGAAGAGACCCAGTACTTC
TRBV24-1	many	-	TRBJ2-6	CATSPSPGGTGANVLTF	TGTGCCACCAGTCCATCGCCCGGGGGAACTGGGGCCAACGTCCTGACTTTC
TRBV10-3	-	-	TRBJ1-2	CAIKGGRGDYGYTF	TGTGCCATCAAGGGGGGCAGGGGAGACTATGGCTACACCTTC
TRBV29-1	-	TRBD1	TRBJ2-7	CSVETGGTSYEQYF	TGCAGCGTGGAAACAGGGGGCACCTCTTACGAGCAGTACTTC
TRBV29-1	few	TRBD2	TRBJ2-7	CSVLTSGGYDGEQYF	TGCAGCGTCCTGACTAGCGGGGGGTATGACGGCGAGCAGTACTTC
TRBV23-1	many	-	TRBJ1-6	CASSQNTQGPFSYNSPLHF	TGCGCCAGCAGTCAAAATACCCAGGGGCCGTTCTCCTATAATTCACCCCTCCACTTT
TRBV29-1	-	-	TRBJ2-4	CSVEAGGAKNIQYF	TGCAGCGTTGAGGCAGGAGGAGCCAAAAACATTCAGTACTTC
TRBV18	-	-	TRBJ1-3	CASSLADRIYF	TGTGCCAGCTCACTCGCGGATCGAATATATTTT
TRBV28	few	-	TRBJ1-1	CASSRTWGTEAFF	TGTGCCAGCAGTCGTACCTGGGGCACTGAAGCTTTCTTT
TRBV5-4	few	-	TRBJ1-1	CASSRLRGGNTEAFF	TGTGCCAGCAGCAGGCTCAGGGGAGGGAACACTGAAGCTTTCTTT
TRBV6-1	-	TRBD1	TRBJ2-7	CASSPRDRASYEQYF	TGTGCCAGCAGCCCGAGGGACAGGGCCTCCTACGAGCAGTACTTC
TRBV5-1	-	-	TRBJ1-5	CASSTGNQPQHF	TGCGCCAGCAGCACGGGCAATCAGCCCCAGCATTTT
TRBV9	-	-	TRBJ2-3	CASSVAGTTDTQYF	TGTGCCAGCAGCGTGGCAGGGACCACAGATACGCAGTATTTT
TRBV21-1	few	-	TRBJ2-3	CASSKASRDRMKDTQYF	TGTGCCAGCAGCAAAGCTTCTCGGGACCGAATGAAGGATACGCAGTATTTT
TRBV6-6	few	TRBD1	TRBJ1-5	CASSYLGQGGQPQHF	TGTGCCAGCAGTTACCTGGGACAGGGAGGCCAGCCCCAGCATTTT
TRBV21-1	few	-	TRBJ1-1	CASSKDTETEAFF	TGTGCCAGCAGCAAAGACACTGAAACTGAAGCTTTCTTT
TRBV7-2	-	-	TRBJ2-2	CASSSKNTGELFF	TGTGCCAGCAGCTCGAAAAACACCGGGGAGCTGTTTTTT
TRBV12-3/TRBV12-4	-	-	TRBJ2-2	CASTHQGGTGELFF	TGTGCCAGCACCCACCAGGGAGGCACCGGGGAGCTGTTTTTT
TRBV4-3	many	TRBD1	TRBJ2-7	CASSKGQLEQYF	TGCGCCAGCAGTAAGGGACAGCTCGAGCAGTACTTC
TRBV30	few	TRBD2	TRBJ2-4	CAWSPSGGPIQYF	TGTGCCTGGAGTCCTAGCGGGGGCCCGATTCAGTACTTC
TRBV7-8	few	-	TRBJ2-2	CASSLVARTTGELFF	TGTGCCAGCAGCTTAGTTGCCAGAACCACCGGGGAGCTGTTTTTT